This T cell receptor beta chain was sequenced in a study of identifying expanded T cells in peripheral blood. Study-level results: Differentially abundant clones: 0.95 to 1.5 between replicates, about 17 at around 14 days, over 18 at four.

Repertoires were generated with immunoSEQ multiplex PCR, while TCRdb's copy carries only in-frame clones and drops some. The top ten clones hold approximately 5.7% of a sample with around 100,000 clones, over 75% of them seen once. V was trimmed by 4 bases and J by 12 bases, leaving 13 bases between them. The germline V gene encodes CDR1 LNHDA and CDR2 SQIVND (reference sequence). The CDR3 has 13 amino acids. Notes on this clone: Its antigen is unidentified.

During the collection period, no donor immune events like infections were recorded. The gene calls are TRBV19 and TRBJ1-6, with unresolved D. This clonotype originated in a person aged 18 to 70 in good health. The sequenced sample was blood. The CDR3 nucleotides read TGTGCCAGTAGTAGGGATCTTACTATACCCCTCCACTTT. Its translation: CASSRDLTIPLHF.